This TCR beta chain was retrieved from a study of blood T cell repertoires in COVID-19. About the study: Acute and convalescent COVID-19 specimens originated in the United States, Italy and Spain. Sample material is recorded as cDNA or gDNA derived from T cells, B-cell-depleted T cells, or PBMCs.

Per the original data handling: Amplification of reference gene primers provided the estimated nucleated cell counts. Using immunoSEQ multiplex PCR, the repertoire was profiled, and TCRdb retains in-frame clones only, with some absent. For V, J and clone size, that table is used; D and trimming come from the DNA. The table lists about 350,000 clones, roughly 87% of them singletons. Seattle participants joined during active infection and were tracked over time. This clonotype originated in a woman aged 60-75 years with COVID-19, enrolled during active disease. The sample taken for sequencing was peripheral blood.

CDR3 coding DNA: TGTGCCAGCTCACCTCTGGGGGGACAGGGATCCACAGATACGCAGTATTTT. Translated: CASSPLGGQGSTDTQYF. This sequence joins TRBV18 and TRBJ2-3, with 9 bases lining up with TRBD1. Trimming took 3 bases from V and 2 from J; bases not matched to a gene: 9. Germline-derived CDR1 and CDR2 are KGHSH and LQKENI. The CDR3 covers 17 residues.